The clone carrying this T cell receptor beta chain was seen only a few times. What it binds is not known. With 7 bases removed from V and 1 base from J, the gap between germline ends came to 10 bases. From germline, CDR1 is SGHVS and CDR2 FQNEAQ. This CDR3 is built from 14 residues. The data stem from a study of T-cell reconstitution after alpha-beta-depleted transplantation in children. Broader study findings: After one year, T-cell counts and TCRbeta diversity mostly came from new T cells.

As it was prepared, the TCRbeta library received unique molecular identifiers. MiXCR, run by TCRdb on the PCR reads, gives a single entry per CDR3 protein. The data hold around 800,000 distinct CDR3 sequences, with less than 20% observed a single time. The sample here was PBMCs, mostly from graft donor cells, taken 360 days after TCRalphabeta/CD19-depleted stem cell transplant. The clonotype comes from a male patient younger than 18 who had a stem cell transplant for acute lymphoblastic leukemia, so the T cells may come from the graft donor. The chain combines TRBV7-8 with TRBJ2-2; D possibly corresponds to TRBD1 (6 bases). This chain's CDR3 is CASKGRGNTGELFF. The CDR3 bases are TGTGCCAGCAAAGGCAGGGGGAACACCGGGGAGCTGTTTTTT. The whole variable domain, remainder taken from reference TRBV7-8 and TRBJ2-2, is GAGVSQSPRYKVAKRGQDVALRCDPISGHVSLFWYQQALGQGPEFLTYFQNEAQLDKSGLPSDRFFAERPEGSVSTLKIQRTQQEDSAVYLCASKGRGNTGELFFGEGSRLTVL.